These 3 T cell receptor beta chains were all obtained from the same sample, sequenced in a study of cytomegalovirus exposure and HLA in healthy donors. Amplification used 60 Vbeta primers and 13 Jbeta primers. Produced via immunoSEQ multiplex PCR; TCRdb's table is partial and in-frame only. Of 130,000 to 150,000 clones listed, 75% to 80% are singletons. The material sequenced was PBMCs. These receptors originate from a woman aged 50 to 60 in good health and CMV-seronegative.

V gene TRBV7-2 combines with J gene TRBJ1-4, with TRBD1 identical over 8 bases. Germline-derived CDR1 and CDR2 are SGHTA and FQGNSA. J lost 10 bases, V lost 1 base, and 8 bases had no gene match. The length of the CDR3 is 15 residues. DNA of the CDR3: TGTGCCAGCAGCTTAGTAGGACAGGGTGGAGGAAAACTGTTTTTT. Its translation is CASSLVGQGGGKLFF.

CDR3 amino acids: CASSLDQGPNTEAFF. The DNA for the CDR3 is TGTGCCAGCAGCTTAGATCAGGGGCCGAACACTGAAGCTTTCTTT. The chain uses TRBV7-8 and TRBJ1-1, with a weak D call TRBD1 (6 bases). This CDR3 comprises 15 residues. The germline V gene encodes CDR1 SGHVS and CDR2 FQNEAQ. The V end lost 1 base, the J end lost 1 base, and 10 bases lay between the germline ends.

The chain is built from TRBV30 and TRBJ1-1, with unresolved D. Trimming removed 7 bases at V and 0 bases at J, with 15 bases between. In germline, CDR1 is GTSNPN, CDR2 SVGIG (reference sequence). CDR3 length: 14 amino acids. CDR3 in amino acids: CASSWWALNTEAFF. The CDR3 DNA follows: TGTGCCTCGTCTTGGTGGGCGTTGAACACTGAAGCTTTCTTT.